This is a list of T cell receptor beta chains from one sample in a study of blood T cell repertoires in COVID-19. Profiling relied on immunoSEQ multiplex PCR, and the TCRdb table lists in-frame clones only, not all of them. The table shows around 200,000 clones, with more than 60% occurring only once. The sequenced sample was peripheral blood. The source is a woman aged 50 to 60 with acute or convalescent COVID-19. Each CDR3 is given with its conserved first and last residue. The D gene is left open where the match is weak.

>.|TRBV11-3
CASSLERPGSLLDEQFF
>TRBD1|TRBV27
CASSPRDRYTEAFF
>.|TRBV18
CASSLSENAYEKLFF
>TRBD1|TRBV19
CASRALGTGKGAFF
>TRBD2|TRBV3-1/TRBV3-2
CASSQEGGDTSWEADTQYF
>.|TRBV5-4
CASSIWPSYEQYF
>.|TRBV7-2
CASSLDPGTSGNTIYF
>.|TRBV19
CASSLPNQPQHF
>.|TRBV30
CAWSVLDLGPGSPLHF
>TRBD2|TRBV7-8
CASSSAGGYSYEQYF
>.|TRBV6-5
CASSYNGKYEQYF
>.|TRBV19
CASSKREENQPQHF
>TRBD1|TRBV6-5
CASSYSYQGGNTEAFF
>TRBD2|TRBV7-8
CASSLEYAGAYNEQFF
>TRBD1|TRBV30
CAWSGDRDVTEAFF
>.|TRBV5-1
CASSLDRGGTEAFF
>.|TRBV7-2
CASSLGGGSTEAFF
>.|TRBV5-8
CASRTVIQGSNTEAFF